This TCR beta chain stems from a study of blood T cell repertoires in COVID-19. Turning to the study itself: T cells, B-cell-depleted T cells, or PBMCs provided the cDNA or gDNA that served as material.

The germline CDR1 and CDR2 sequences are LNHDA and SQIVND (reference sequence). The V and J ends lost 5 bases and 5 bases, in that order; junction bases with no gene match: 9. The CDR3 has 14 residues. In the authors' methods: Reference gene primers were amplified, and this amplification served to estimate nucleated cell counts. Using immunoSEQ multiplex PCR, the repertoire was profiled, and TCRdb retains in-frame clones only, with some absent. The V and J calls and the clone size are those of that table, but D and trimming were determined from the DNA. In the table there are a few hundred thousand clones, 84% of which are singletons. Assignments of participants to cohorts depended upon their own reported clinical history. Recovered status in Cohort 3 required two negative PCRs, clearance, or symptom resolution.

Sequenced material: PBMCs or T cells enriched from blood (not recorded which). The chain has TRBV19 and TRBJ2-7, with 7 bases identical to TRBD1. The clonotype originates from a man aged 50 to 60 who had recovered from COVID-19. In DNA form, the CDR3 reads TGTGCCAGTAGTCAACCAGGGGGACGGGACGAGCAGTACTTC. Encoded protein: CASSQPGGRDEQYF.